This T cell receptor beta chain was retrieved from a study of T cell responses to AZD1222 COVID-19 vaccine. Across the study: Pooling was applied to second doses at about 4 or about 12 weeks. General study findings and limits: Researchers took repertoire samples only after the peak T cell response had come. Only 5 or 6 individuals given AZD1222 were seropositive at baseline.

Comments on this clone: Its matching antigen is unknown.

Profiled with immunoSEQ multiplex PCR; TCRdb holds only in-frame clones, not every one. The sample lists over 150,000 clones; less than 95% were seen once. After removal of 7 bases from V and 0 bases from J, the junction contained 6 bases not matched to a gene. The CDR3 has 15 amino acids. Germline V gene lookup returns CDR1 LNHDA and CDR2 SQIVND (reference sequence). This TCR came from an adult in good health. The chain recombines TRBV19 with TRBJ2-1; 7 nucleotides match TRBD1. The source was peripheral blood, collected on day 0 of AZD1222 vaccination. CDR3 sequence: CASTPGQSSYNEQFF. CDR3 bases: TGTGCCAGTACCCCGGGACAGAGCTCCTACAATGAGCAGTTCTTC.